This T cell receptor (beta chain) was sequenced during a study of CD8 T cells in ankylosing spondylitis. A single record per CDR3 protein comes from TCRdb applying MiXCR to the 5' RACE reads. The sample has some 270,000 distinct CDR3 sequences; about a sixth are singletons. This CDR3 contains 14 residues. Germline loops: CDR1 KGHSH, CDR2 LQKENI. V was trimmed by 2 bases and J by 2 bases, leaving 10 bases between them. The sample comprised blood, either unsorted or a sorted T cell fraction (not recorded which). The sequence was collected from a male donor with ankylosing spondylitis or in good health (not recorded which). The V gene is TRBV18, the J gene TRBJ2-7; D may be TRBD1 (6 bases). The CDR3 DNA follows: TGTGCCAGCTCACCAAGGGCAGGGGCCTACGAGCAGTACTTC. This sequence encodes CASSPRAGAYEQYF.